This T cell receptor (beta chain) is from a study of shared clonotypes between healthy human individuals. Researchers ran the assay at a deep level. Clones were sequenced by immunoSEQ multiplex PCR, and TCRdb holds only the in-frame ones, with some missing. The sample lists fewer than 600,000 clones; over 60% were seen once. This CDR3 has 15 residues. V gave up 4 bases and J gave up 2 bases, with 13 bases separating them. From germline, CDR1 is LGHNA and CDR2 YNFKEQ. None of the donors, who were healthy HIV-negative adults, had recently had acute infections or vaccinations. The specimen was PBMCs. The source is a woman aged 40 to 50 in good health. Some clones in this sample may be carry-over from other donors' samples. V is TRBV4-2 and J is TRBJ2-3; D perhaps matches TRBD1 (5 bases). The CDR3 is CASSPRGAVTDTQYF. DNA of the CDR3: TGTGCCAGCAGCCCCCGTGGGGCTGTCACAGATACGCAGTATTTT.